The clone carrying this TCR beta chain was counted a few times. Its antigen is currently unknown. These data belong to a study of blood T cells in healthy people across ages. The V and J ends lost 5 bases and 2 bases respectively, with 14 bases between them. CDR3 length equals 15 residues. Germline CDR1 and CDR2: SGHTA and FQGNSA. The study, taken as a whole, reports: Samples with more naive T cells showed higher observed beta diversity.

A J-beta primer mix and a sample-barcoded 5' primer were used in a second PCR of roughly 7 to 12 cycles. One entry per CDR3 protein, called by TCRdb with MiXCR from the 5' RACE reads. The sample contains hundreds of thousands of distinct CDR3 sequences, around 68% of which appear only once. Total RNA, at least 6 micrograms per sample, came from PBMCs. The chain couples TRBV7-2 to TRBJ2-3; D ambiguous. This TCR derives from a man in his thirties or forties in good health. Sequencing input: blood. The CDR3 coding sequence is TGTGCCAGCAGCCTCGGGCCGCCCTCCACAGATACGCAGTATTTT. Encoded protein: CASSLGPPSTDTQYF.